This T cell receptor (beta chain) was found in a study of blood T cell repertoires in COVID-19. At the level of the study: Acute and convalescent COVID-19 samples came from the United States, Italy and Spain.

Cohort allocation depended upon clinical history that participants reported. Recovery among Cohort 3 donors was established by two negative PCRs, clearance, or symptom resolution. This CDR3 is built from 16 residues. V was cut by 4 bases and J by 7 bases, with 19 bases left in between. Germline CDR1 reads KGHDR; CDR2 reads SFDVKD. Under the authors' procedure: From reference gene primer amplification, estimates of nucleated cell counts were derived. Only in-frame clones appear in the TCRdb table, and some are missing; sequencing was by immunoSEQ multiplex PCR. From that table come the V and J calls and clone size; the DNA was used to work out D and trimming. The sample gives some 160,000 clones, 75% to 90% of which show up once; less than 4% is in the top ten.

The rearrangement joins TRBV24-1 to TRBJ1-5, with a tentative D call TRBD1 (6 bases). Sequenced: PBMCs or T cells enriched from blood (not recorded which). The source of this sequence is a woman aged 55-75 years who had recovered from COVID-19. This CDR3 reads CATSESEAGAWQPQHF. In nucleotides, the CDR3 is TGTGCCACCAGTGAGTCGGAGGCGGGGGCCTGGCAGCCCCAGCATTTT.